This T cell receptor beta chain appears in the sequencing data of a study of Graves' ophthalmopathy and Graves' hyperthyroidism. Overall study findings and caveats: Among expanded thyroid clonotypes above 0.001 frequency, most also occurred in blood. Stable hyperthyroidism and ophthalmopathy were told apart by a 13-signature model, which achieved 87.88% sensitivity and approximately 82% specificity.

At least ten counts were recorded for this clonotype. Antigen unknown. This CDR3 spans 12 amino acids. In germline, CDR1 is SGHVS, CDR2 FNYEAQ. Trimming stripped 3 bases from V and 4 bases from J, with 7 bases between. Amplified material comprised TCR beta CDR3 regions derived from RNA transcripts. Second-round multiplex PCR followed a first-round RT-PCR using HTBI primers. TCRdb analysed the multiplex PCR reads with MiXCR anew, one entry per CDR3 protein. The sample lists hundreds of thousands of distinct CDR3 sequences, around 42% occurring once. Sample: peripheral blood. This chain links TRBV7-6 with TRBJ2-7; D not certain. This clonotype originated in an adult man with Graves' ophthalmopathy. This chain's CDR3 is CASSLGMYEQYF. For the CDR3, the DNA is TGTGCCAGCAGCTTGGGGATGTACGAGCAGTACTTC.